This T cell receptor (beta chain) was documented in a study of blood T cell repertoires in COVID-19. Across the study: Specimens from acute and convalescent COVID-19 originated in the United States, Italy and Spain. Nucleic acid was either cDNA or gDNA, and it came from T cells, B-cell-depleted T cells, or PBMCs.

The ends were cut back, 4 bases at V and 1 base at J, with 10 bases in the middle. The CDR3 runs 14 residues. Germline CDR1 reads LNHDA; CDR2 reads SQIVND (reference sequence). Authors' processing steps: From reference gene primer amplification, estimates of nucleated cell counts were derived. Libraries were prepared by immunoSEQ multiplex PCR; TCRdb keeps only in-frame clonotypes and omits some of them. V and J calls plus clone size are reproduced from that table; the DNA served to infer D and trimming. This table holds more than 95,000 clones, over 80% found once. The V call is TRBV19, the J call TRBJ1-1; D might be TRBD1 (5 bases). This clonotype was sampled from a man older than 75 with acute or convalescent COVID-19. Input material: peripheral blood. As DNA, the CDR3 is TGTGCCAGTAGTAAGGTCAGGGAGAACACTGAAGCTTTCTTT. Its translation is CASSKVRENTEAFF.